This is a list of T cell receptor beta chains from one sample in a study of beta chain features in type 1 diabetes. Repertoires were generated with immunoSEQ multiplex PCR, while TCRdb's copy carries only in-frame clones and drops some. The repertoire holds approximately 360,000 clones, with roughly 12% as singletons. Sequencing was done on a sample of naive CD4+ T cells from blood. The receptors were gathered from a woman between 18 and 29 years old with type 1 diabetes. Both conserved end residues are part of each CDR3. Fields, in order: J gene, D gene, V gene, clone size, CDR3 protein, CDR3 DNA. A D gene is named only where the DNA matches it firmly. Not every row has a clone size; where given, it reads once, few, many or a size class.

j_call: TRBJ2-1
d_call: .
v_call: TRBV4-3
clone_size: .
cdr3_aa: CASSQGRGPYNEQFF
cdr3_nt: TGCGCCAGCAGCCAAGGGCGGGGACCCTACAATGAGCAGTTCTTC

j_call: TRBJ2-1
d_call: .
v_call: TRBV7-2
clone_size: .
cdr3_aa: CASSLAGAFNNEQFF
cdr3_nt: TGTGCCAGCAGCTTAGCGGGGGCTTTTAACAATGAGCAGTTCTTC

j_call: TRBJ1-2
d_call: .
v_call: TRBV2
clone_size: few
cdr3_aa: CASSDRILNYGYTF
cdr3_nt: TGTGCCAGCAGTGACAGGATTTTAAACTATGGCTACACCTTC

j_call: TRBJ2-7
d_call: TRBD1
v_call: TRBV30
clone_size: few
cdr3_aa: CAWGRDSSYEQYF
cdr3_nt: TGTGCCTGGGGCCGGGACAGCTCCTACGAGCAGTACTTC

j_call: TRBJ2-3
d_call: TRBD2
v_call: TRBV7-9
clone_size: few
cdr3_aa: CASSPPGTSGSTDTQYF
cdr3_nt: TGTGCCAGCAGCCCTCCGGGGACTAGCGGGAGCACAGATACGCAGTATTTT

j_call: TRBJ2-7
d_call: TRBD2
v_call: TRBV5-1
clone_size: .
cdr3_aa: CASSLLEPRWLAGGGEQYF
cdr3_nt: TGCGCCAGCAGCCTACTCGAACCCCGGTGGCTAGCGGGAGGTGGCGAGCAGTACTTC

j_call: TRBJ1-5
d_call: TRBD1
v_call: TRBV7-9
clone_size: few
cdr3_aa: CASSFGQGAMSNQPQHF
cdr3_nt: TGTGCCAGCAGCTTTGGACAGGGGGCTATGAGCAATCAGCCCCAGCATTTT

j_call: TRBJ2-7
d_call: TRBD1
v_call: TRBV9
clone_size: .
cdr3_aa: CASSVDPGQGPYEQYF
cdr3_nt: TGTGCCAGCAGCGTAGATCCGGGACAGGGTCCCTACGAGCAGTACTTC

j_call: TRBJ1-6
d_call: TRBD1
v_call: TRBV6-5
clone_size: .
cdr3_aa: CASRRQGGSPLHF
cdr3_nt: TGTGCCAGCAGGAGACAGGGGGGATCACCCCTCCACTTT

j_call: TRBJ2-2
d_call: TRBD2
v_call: TRBV9
clone_size: .
cdr3_aa: CASSASGGNTGELFF
cdr3_nt: TGTGCCAGCAGCGCTAGCGGAGGCAACACCGGGGAGCTGTTTTTT